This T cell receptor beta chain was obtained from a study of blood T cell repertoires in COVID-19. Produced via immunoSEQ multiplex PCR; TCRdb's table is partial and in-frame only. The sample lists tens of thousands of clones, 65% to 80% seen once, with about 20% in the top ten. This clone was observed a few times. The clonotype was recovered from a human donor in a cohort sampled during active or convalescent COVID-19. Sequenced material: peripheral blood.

CDR3 DNA sequence: TGTGCCACCGATCCCAGGGGCCTCACAGATACGCAGTATTTT. The encoded protein is CATDPRGLTDTQYF. The genes are TRBV28 and TRBJ2-3; D is perhaps TRBD1 (6 bases). CDR1 MDHEN and CDR2 SYDVKM come from the germline V gene. Trimming pared 10 bases from V and 2 bases from J, leaving 16 bases between. The CDR3 runs to 14 residues.